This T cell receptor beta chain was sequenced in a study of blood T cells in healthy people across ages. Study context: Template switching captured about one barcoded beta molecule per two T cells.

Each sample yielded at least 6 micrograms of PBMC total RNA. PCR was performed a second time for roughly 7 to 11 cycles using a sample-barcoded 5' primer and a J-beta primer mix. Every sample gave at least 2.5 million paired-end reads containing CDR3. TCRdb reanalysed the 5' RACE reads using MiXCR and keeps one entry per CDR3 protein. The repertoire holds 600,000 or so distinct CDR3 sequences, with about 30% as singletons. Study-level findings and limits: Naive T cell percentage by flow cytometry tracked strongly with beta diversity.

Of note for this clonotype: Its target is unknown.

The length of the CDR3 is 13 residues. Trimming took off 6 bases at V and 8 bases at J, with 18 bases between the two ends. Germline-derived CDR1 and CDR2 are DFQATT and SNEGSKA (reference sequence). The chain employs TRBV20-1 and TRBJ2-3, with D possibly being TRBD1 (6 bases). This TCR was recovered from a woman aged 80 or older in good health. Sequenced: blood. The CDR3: CSAIKGVRGTQYF. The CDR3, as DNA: TGCAGTGCCATCAAGGGGGTTCGAGGTACGCAGTATTTT.